This T cell receptor (beta chain) was sequenced during a study of technical replicates of blood from several donors. The CDR3 runs to 14 residues. V was clipped by 1 base and J by 4 bases, with 5 bases between them. Germline lookup yields CDR1 LGHNA and CDR2 YSLEER. Clones were sequenced by immunoSEQ multiplex PCR, and TCRdb holds only the in-frame ones, with some missing. The sample has just over 80,000 clones; less than 95% are singletons. The V gene is TRBV4-3, the J gene TRBJ2-6, with D perhaps TRBD2 (5 bases). The sample taken for sequencing was T cells isolated from PBMCs. The receptor's source is a human donor in good health. Here the CDR3 reads CASSQAGGANVLTF. The CDR3, as DNA: TGCGCCAGCAGCCAAGCGGGGGGGGCCAACGTCCTGACTTTC.